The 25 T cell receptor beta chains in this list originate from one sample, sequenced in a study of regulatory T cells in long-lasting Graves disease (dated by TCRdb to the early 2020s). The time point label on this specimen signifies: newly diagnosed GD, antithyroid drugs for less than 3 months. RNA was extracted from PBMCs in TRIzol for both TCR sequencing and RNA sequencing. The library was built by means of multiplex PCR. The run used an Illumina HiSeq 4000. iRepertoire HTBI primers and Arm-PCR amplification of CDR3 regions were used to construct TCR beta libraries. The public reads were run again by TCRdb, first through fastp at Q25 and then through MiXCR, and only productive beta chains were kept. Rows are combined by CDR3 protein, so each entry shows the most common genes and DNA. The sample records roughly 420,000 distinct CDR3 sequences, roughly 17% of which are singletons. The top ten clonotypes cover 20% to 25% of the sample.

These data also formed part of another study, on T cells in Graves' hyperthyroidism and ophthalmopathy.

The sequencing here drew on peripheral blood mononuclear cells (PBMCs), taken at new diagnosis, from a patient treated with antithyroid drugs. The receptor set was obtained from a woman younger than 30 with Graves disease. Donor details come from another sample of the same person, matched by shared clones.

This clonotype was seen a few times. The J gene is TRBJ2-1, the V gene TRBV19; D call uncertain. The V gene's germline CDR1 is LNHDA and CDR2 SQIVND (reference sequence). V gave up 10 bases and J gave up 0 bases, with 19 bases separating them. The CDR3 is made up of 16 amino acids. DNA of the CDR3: TGTGCCACTAACCCGACTGCGGAAAACTCCTACAATGAGCAGTTCTTC. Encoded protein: CATNPTAENSYNEQFF.

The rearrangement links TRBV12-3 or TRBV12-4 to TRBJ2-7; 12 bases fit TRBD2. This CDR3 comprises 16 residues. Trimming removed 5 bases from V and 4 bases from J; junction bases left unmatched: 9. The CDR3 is CASSPRLAGVWYEQYF. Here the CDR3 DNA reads TGTGCCAGCAGTCCCCGACTAGCGGGAGTATGGTACGAGCAGTACTTC.

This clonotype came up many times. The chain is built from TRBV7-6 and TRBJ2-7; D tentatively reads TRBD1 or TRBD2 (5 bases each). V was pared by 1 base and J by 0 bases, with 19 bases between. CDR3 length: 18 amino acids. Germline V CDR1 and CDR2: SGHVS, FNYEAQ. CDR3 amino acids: CASSLGSGTLGSSYEQYF. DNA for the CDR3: TGTGCCAGCAGCTTAGGGTCGGGGACCTTAGGGAGCTCCTACGAGCAGTACTTC.

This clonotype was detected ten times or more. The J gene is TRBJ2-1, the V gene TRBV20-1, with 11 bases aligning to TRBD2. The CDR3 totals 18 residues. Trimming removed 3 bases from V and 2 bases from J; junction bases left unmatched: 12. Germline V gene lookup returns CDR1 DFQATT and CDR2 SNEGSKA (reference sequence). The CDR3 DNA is TGCAGTGCTAGTGAGAGACTAGCGGGAATAATCACCTACAATGAGCAGTTCTTC. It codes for CSASERLAGIITYNEQFF.

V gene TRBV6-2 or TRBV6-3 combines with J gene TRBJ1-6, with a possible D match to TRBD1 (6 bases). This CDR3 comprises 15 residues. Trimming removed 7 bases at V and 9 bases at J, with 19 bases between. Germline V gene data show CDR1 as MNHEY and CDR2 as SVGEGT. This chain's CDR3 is CASTVGARLASPLHF. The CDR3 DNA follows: TGTGCCAGCACCGTGGGGGCACGGCTAGCTTCACCCCTCCACTTT.

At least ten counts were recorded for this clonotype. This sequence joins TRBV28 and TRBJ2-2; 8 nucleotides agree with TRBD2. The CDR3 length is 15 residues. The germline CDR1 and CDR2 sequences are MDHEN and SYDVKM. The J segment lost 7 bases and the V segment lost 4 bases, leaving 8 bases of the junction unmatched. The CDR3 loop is CASSSAGGGSGELFF. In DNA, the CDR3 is TGTGCCAGCAGTTCGGCGGGAGGAGGTAGCGGGGAGCTGTTTTTT.

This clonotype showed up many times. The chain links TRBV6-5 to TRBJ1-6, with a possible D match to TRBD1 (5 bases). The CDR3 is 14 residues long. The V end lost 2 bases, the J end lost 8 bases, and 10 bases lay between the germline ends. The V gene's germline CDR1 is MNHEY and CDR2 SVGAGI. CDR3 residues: CASSYLQGDSPLHF. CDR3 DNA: TGTGCCAGCAGTTACCTCCAGGGAGATTCACCCCTCCACTTT.

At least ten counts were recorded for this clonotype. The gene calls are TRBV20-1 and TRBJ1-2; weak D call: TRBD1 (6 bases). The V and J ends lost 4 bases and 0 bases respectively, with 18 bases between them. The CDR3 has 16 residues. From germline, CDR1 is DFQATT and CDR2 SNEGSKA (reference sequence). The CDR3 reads CSAISYWEGANYGYTF. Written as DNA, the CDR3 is TGCAGTGCTATCTCCTACTGGGAGGGGGCTAACTATGGCTACACCTTC.

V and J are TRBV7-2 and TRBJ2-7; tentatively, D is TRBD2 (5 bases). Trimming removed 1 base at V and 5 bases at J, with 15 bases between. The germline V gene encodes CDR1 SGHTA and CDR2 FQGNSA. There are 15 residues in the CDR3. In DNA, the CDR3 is TGTGCCAGCAGCTTAGGGGCTAGCCCCACTCACGAGCAGTACTTC. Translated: CASSLGASPTHEQYF.

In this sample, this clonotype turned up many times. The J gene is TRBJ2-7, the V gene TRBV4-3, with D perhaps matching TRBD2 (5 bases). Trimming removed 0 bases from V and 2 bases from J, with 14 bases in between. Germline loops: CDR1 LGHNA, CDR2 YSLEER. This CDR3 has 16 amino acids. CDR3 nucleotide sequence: TGCGCCAGCAGCCAAGATGGCCTAGCTTCCGCCTACGAGCAGTACTTC. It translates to CASSQDGLASAYEQYF.

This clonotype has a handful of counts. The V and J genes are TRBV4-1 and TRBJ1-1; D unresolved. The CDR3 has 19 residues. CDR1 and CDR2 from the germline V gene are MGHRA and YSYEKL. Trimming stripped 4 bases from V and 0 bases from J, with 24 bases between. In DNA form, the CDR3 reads TGCGCCAGCAGCCCTATTTACATGTCGCCCCAGCAGATGAACACTGAAGCTTTCTTT. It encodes CASSPIYMSPQQMNTEAFF.

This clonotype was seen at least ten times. CDR3 in amino acids: CASSPSAGGGNEQFF. The DNA for the CDR3 is TGTGCCAGCTCACCTTCAGCGGGAGGCGGGAATGAGCAGTTCTTC. J is TRBJ2-1 and V is TRBV18, with 9 bases lining up with TRBD2. This CDR3 comprises 15 residues. V lost 3 bases, J lost 7 bases, and 7 bases stayed unmatched. Germline assignment: CDR1 KGHSH and CDR2 LQKENI.

CDR3 nucleotides: TGTGCCAGCAGCTCCCCGCCCGGGACCCAGTACTTC. It specifies CASSSPPGTQYF. The rearrangement joins TRBV7-9 to TRBJ2-5; D is unresolved. The germline gives CDR1 SEHNR, CDR2 FQNEAQ (reference sequence). The CDR3 has 12 residues. Trimming stripped 4 bases from V and 7 bases from J, with 10 bases between. Full variable domain (remainder filled in from reference TRBV7-9 and TRBJ2-5): DTGVSQNPRHKITKRGQNVTFRCDPISEHNRLYWYRQTLGQGPEFLTYFQNEAQLEKSRLLSDRFSAERPKGSFSTLEIQRTEQGDSAMYLCASSSPPGTQYFGPGTRLLVL.

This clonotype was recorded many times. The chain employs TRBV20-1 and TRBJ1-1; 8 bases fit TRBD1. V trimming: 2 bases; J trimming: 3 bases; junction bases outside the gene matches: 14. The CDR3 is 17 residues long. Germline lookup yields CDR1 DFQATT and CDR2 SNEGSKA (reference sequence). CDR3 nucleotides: TGCAGTGCTAGAATCCTTGGACAGGGTAATTTGGACACTGAAGCTTTCTTT. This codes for CSARILGQGNLDTEAFF.

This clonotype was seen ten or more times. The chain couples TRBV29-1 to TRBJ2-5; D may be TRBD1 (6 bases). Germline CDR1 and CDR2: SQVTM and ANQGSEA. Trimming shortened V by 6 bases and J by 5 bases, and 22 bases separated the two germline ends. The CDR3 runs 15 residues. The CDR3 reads CSVDPHNRVGETQYF. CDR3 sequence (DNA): TGCAGCGTAGACCCACACAACAGGGTCGGCGAGACCCAGTACTTC.

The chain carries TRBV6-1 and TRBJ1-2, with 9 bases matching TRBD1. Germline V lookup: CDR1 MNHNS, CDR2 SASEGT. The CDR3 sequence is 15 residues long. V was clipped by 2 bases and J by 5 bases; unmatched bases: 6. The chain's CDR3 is CASSERWTGEYGYTF. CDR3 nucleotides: TGTGCCAGCAGTGAAAGGTGGACAGGGGAATATGGCTACACCTTC.

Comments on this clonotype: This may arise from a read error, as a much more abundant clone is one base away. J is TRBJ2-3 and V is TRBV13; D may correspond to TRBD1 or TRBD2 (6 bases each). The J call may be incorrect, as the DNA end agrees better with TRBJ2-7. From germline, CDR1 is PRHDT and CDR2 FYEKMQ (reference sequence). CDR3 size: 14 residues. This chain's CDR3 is CASSPARGHYEQYF. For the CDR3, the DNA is TGTGCCAGCAGCCCAGCTCGGGGGCACTACGAGCAGTACTTC.

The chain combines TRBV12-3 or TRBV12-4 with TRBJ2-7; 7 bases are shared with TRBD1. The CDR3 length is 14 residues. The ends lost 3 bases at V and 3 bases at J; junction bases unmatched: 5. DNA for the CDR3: TGTGCCAGCAGTTTCGGACAGGCAAACTACGAGCAGTACTTC. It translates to CASSFGQANYEQYF.

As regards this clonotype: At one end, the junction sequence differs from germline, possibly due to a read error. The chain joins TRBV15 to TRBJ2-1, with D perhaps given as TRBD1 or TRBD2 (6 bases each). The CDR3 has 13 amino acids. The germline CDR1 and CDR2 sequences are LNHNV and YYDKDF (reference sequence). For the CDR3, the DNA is TGTGCCACCAGCAGAGCCGGGGGCGATGAGCGGTTCTTC. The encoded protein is CATSRAGGDERFF.

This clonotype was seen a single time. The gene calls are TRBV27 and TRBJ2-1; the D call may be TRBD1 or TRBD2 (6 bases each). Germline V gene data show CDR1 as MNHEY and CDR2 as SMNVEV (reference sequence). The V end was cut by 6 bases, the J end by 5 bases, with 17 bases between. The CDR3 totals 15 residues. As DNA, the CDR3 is TGTGCCAGCAGCGTAGTACCGGGGGCGGACAATGAGCAGTTCTTC. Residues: CASSVVPGADNEQFF.

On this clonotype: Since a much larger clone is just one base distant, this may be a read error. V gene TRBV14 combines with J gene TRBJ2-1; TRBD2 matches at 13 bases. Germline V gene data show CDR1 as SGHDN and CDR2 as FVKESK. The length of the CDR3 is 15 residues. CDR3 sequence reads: CVSSQGLAGANEQFF. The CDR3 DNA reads TGTGTCAGCAGCCAAGGACTAGCGGGAGCCAATGAGCAGTTCTTC. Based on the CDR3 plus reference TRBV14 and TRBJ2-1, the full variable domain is EAGVTQFPSHSVIEKGQTVTLRCDPISGHDNLYWYRRVMGKEIKFLLHFVKESKQDESGMPNNRFLAERTGGTYSTLKVQPAELEDSGVYFCVSSQGLAGANEQFFGPGTRLTVL.

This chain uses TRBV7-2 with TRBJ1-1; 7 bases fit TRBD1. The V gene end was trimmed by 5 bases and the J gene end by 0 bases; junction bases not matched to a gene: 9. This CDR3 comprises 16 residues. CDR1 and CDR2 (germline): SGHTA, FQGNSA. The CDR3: CASSTRQGQMNTEAFF. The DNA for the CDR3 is TGTGCCAGCAGCACTCGACAGGGCCAAATGAACACTGAAGCTTTCTTT.

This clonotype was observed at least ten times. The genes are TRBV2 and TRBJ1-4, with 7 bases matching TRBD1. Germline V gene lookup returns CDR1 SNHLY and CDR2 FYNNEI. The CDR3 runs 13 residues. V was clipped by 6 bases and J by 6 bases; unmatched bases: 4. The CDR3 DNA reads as TGTGCCAGCAGACATGACAGGGATGAAAAACTGTTTTTT. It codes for CASRHDRDEKLFF. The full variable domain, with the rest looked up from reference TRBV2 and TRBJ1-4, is EPEVTQTPSHQVTQMGQEVILRCVPISNHLYFYWYRQILGQKVEFLVSFYNNEISEKSEIFDDQFSVERPDGSNFTLKIRSTKLEDSAMYFCASRHDRDEKLFFGSGTQLSVL.

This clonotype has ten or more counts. As DNA, the CDR3 is TGTGCCAGCAGTAATGACAGGAACCATGGCTACACCTTC. Translation gives CASSNDRNHGYTF. The V and J genes are TRBV12-3 or TRBV12-4 and TRBJ1-2; a possible D gene is TRBD1 (6 bases). Trimming cost V 5 bases and J 6 bases, with 13 bases left between them. CDR3 length equals 13 residues.

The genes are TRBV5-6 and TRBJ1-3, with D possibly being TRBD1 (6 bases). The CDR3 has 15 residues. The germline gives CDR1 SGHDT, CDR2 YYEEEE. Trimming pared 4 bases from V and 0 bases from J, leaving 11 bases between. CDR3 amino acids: CASSVGHRSGNTIYF. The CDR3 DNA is TGTGCCAGCAGCGTGGGACACCGCTCTGGAAACACCATATATTTT.